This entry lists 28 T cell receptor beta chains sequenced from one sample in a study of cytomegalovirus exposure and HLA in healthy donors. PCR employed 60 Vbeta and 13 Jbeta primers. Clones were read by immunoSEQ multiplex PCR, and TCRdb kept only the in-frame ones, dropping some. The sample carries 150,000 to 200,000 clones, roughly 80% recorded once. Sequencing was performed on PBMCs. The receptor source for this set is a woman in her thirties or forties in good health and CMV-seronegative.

DNA for the CDR3: TGCAGGGGGGCCAAATTGGAGACCCAGTACTTC. Its protein is CRGAKLETQYF. This chain joins TRBV20-1 and TRBJ2-5; D may be TRBD1 (6 bases). The CDR3 extends over 11 amino acids. Looked up from germline, CDR1 is DFQATT and CDR2 is SNEGSKA (reference sequence).

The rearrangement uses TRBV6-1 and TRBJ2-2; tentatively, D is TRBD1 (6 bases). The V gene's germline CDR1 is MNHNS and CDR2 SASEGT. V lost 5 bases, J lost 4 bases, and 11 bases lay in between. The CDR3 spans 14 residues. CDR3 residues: CASSLQGLTGELFF. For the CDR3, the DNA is TGTGCCAGCAGTTTGCAGGGGCTCACCGGGGAGCTGTTTTTT.

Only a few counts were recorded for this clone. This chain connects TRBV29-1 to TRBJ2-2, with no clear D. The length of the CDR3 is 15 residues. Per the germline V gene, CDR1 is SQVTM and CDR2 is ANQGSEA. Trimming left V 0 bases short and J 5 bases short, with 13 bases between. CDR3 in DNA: TGCAGCGTTGAAGAATCTGGCACTACTACCGGGGAGCTGTTTTTT. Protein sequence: CSVEESGTTTGELFF.

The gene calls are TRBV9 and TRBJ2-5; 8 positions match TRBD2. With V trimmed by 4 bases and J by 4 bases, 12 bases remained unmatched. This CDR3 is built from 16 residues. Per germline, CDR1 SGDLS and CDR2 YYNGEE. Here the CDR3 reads CASSREGGGYIETQYF. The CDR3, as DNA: TGTGCCAGCAGCAGAGAGGGCGGGGGGTACATAGAGACCCAGTACTTC.

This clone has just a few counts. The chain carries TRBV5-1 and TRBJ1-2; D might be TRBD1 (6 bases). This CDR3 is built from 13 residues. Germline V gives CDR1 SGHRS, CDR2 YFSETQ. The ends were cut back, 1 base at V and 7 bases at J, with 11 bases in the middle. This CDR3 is CASSLLGASGYTF. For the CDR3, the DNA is TGCGCCAGCAGCTTGTTGGGGGCGAGTGGCTACACCTTC.

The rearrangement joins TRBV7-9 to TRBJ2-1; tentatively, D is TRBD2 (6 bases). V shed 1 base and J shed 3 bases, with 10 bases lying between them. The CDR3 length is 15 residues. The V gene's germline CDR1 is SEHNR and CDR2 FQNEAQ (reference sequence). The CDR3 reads CASSLGAGNYNEQFF. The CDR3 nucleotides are TGTGCCAGCAGCTTAGGGGCGGGAAACTACAATGAGCAGTTCTTC.

CDR3 sequence reads: CASSPRAFSNQPQHF. The CDR3 nucleotides are TGTGCCAGCAGCCCCAGGGCCTTTAGCAATCAGCCCCAGCATTTT. V gene TRBV7-2 combines with J gene TRBJ1-5; a possible D gene is TRBD1 (5 bases). Germline lookup yields CDR1 SGHTA and CDR2 FQGNSA. This CDR3 has 15 residues. The ends were cut back, 5 bases at V and 0 bases at J, with 11 bases in the middle.

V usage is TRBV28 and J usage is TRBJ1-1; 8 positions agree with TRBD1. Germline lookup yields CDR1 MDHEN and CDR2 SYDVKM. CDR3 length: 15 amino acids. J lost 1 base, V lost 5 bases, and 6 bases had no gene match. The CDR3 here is CASSPLDRENTEAFF. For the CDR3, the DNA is TGTGCCAGCAGTCCGCTGGACAGGGAGAACACTGAAGCTTTCTTT.

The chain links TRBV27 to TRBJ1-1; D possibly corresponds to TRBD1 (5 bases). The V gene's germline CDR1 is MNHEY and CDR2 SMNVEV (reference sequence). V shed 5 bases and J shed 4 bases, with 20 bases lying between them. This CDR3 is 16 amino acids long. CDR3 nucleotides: TGTGCCAGCAGTCCTCCCCCTGGGGGGGACGGCACTGAAGCTTTCTTT. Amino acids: CASSPPPGGDGTEAFF.

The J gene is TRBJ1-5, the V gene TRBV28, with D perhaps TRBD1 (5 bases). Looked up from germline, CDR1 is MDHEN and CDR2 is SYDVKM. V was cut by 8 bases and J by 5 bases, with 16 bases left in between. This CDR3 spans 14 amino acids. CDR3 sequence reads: CASQTAGLYQPQHF. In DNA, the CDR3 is TGTGCCAGCCAGACGGCAGGGTTGTATCAGCCCCAGCATTTT.

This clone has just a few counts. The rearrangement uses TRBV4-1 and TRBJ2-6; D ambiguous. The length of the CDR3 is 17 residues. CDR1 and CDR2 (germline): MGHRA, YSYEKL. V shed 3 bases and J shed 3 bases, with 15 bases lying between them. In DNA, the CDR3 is TGCGCCAGCAGCCAGAAGCAAAATAGCTATGGGGCCAACGTCCTGACTTTC. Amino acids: CASSQKQNSYGANVLTF.

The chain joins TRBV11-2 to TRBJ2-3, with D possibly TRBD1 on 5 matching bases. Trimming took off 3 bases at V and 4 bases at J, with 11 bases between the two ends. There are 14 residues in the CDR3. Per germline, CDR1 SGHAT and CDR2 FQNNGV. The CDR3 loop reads CASSFVRAADTQYF. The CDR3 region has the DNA TGTGCCAGCAGCTTCGTCAGGGCAGCAGATACGCAGTATTTT.

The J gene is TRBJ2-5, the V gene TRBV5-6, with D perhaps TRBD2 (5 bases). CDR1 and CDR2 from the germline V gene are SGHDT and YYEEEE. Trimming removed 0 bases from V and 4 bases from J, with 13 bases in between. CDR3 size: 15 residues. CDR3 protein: CASSLVALGGETQYF. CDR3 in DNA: TGTGCCAGCAGCTTGGTAGCGTTAGGAGGAGAGACCCAGTACTTC.

The CDR3 spells CASSFGRANSGNTIYF. The CDR3 DNA reads TGTGCCAGCAGCTTCGGGAGGGCGAACTCTGGAAACACCATATATTTT. The chain has TRBV5-4 and TRBJ1-3; D unresolved. V lost 2 bases and J lost 0, with 12 bases in between. The CDR3 has 16 residues. CDR1 and CDR2 (germline): SGHNT, YYREEE (reference sequence). Drawing the rest from reference TRBV5-4 and TRBJ1-3, the complete variable domain is ETGVTQSPTHLIKTRGQQVTLRCSSQSGHNTVSWYQQALGQGPQFIFQYYREEENGRGNFPPRFSGLQFPNYSSELNVNALELDDSALYLCASSFGRANSGNTIYFGEGSWLTVV.

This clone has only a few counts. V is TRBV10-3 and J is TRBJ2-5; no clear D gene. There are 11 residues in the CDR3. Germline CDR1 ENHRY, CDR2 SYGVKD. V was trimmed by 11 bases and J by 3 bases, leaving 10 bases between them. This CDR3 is CASGLKETQYF. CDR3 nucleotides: TGTGCCTCCGGGTTAAAAGAGACCCAGTACTTC.

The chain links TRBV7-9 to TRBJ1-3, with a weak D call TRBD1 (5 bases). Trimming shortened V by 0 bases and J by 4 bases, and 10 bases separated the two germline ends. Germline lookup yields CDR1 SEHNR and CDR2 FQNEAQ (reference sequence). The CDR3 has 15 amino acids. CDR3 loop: CASSLATGIGNTIYF. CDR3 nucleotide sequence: TGTGCCAGCAGCTTAGCCACAGGAATCGGAAACACCATATATTTT.

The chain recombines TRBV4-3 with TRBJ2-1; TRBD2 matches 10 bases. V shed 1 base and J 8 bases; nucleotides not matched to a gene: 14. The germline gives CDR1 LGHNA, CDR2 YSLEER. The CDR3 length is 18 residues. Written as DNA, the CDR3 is TGCGCCAGCAGCCAAGGACTTACTATAGCGGGAGGCCTGGATGAGCAGTTCTTC. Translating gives CASSQGLTIAGGLDEQFF.

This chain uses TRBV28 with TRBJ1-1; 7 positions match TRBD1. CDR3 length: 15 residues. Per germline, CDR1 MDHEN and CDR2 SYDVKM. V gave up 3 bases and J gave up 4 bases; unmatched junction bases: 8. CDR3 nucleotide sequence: TGTGCCAGCAGTTTTGGAGACAGGGAAGGCACTGAAGCTTTCTTT. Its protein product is CASSFGDREGTEAFF.

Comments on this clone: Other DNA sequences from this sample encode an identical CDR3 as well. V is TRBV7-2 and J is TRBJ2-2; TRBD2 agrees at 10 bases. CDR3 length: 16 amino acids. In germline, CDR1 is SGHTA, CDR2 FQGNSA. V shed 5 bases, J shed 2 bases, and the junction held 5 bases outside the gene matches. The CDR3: CASSLLAGANTGELFF. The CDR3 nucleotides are TGTGCCAGCAGCCTTCTAGCGGGGGCAAACACCGGGGAGCTGTTTTTT.

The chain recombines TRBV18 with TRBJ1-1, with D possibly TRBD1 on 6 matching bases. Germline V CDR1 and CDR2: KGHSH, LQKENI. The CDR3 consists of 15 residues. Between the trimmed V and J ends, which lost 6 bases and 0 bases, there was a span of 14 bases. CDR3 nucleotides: TGTGCCAGCTCTCTCGGACAGCAAATGAACACTGAAGCTTTCTTT. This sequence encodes CASSLGQQMNTEAFF.

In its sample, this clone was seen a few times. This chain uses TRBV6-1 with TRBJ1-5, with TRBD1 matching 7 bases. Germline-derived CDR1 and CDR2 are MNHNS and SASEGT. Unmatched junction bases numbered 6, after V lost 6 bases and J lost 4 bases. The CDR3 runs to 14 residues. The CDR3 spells CASSRDSENQPQHF. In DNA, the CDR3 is TGTGCCAGCAGCCGGGACAGTGAGAATCAGCCCCAGCATTTT.

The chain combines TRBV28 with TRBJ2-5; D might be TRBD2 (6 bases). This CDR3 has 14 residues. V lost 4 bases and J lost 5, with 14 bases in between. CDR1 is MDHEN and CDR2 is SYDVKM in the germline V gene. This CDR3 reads CASSSPAGGETQYF. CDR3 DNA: TGTGCCAGCAGTTCCCCAGCAGGAGGGGAGACCCAGTACTTC.

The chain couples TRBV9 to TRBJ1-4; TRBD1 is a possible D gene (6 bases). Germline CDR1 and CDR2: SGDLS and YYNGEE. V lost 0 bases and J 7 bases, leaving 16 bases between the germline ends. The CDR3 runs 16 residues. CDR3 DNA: TGTGCCAGCAGCGTAGTCCCGCAGGGACAAGGTGAAAAACTGTTTTTT. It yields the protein CASSVVPQGQGEKLFF. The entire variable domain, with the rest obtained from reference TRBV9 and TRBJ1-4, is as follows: DSGVTQTPKHLITATGQRVTLRCSPRSGDLSVYWYQQSLDQGLQFLIQYYNGEERAKGNILERFSAQQFPDLHSELNLSSLELGDSALYFCASSVVPQGQGEKLFFGSGTQLSVL.

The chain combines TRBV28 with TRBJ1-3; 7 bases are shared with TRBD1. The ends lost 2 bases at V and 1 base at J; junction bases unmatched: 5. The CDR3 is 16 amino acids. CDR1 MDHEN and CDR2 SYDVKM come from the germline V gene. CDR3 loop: CASSLNTGDSGNTIYF. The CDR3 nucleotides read TGTGCCAGCAGTTTAAATACAGGGGATTCTGGAAACACCATATATTTT.

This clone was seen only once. CDR3 loop: CASSFPGLGHNEQFF. As DNA, the CDR3 is TGTGCCAGCAGCTTCCCGGGACTAGGACACAATGAGCAGTTCTTC. The chain recombines TRBV5-4 with TRBJ2-1, with TRBD2 identical over 8 bases. The CDR3 has 15 residues. Trimming took 2 bases from V and 5 from J; bases not matched to a gene: 6. The germline V gene has CDR1 SGHNT and CDR2 YYREEE (reference sequence).

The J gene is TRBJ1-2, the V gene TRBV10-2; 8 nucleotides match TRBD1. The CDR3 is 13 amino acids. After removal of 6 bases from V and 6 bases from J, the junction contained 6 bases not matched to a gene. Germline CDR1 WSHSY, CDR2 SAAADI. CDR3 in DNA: TGCGCCAGCAGGGGAGACAGGGGCCATGGCTACACCTTC. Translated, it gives CASRGDRGHGYTF.

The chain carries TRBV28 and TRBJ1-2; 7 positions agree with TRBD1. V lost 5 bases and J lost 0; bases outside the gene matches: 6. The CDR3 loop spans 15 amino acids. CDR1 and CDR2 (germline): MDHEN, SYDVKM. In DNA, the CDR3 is TGTGCCAGCAGTCACTCGACAGGGCCTAACTATGGCTACACCTTC. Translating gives CASSHSTGPNYGYTF.

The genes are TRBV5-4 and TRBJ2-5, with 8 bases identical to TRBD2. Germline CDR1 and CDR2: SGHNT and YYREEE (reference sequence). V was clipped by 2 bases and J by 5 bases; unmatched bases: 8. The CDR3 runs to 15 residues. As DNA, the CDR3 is TGTGCCAGCAGCTTAGTTGGCGGGAGGCGGGAGACCCAGTACTTC. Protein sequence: CASSLVGGRRETQYF. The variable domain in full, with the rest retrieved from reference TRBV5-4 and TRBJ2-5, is ETGVTQSPTHLIKTRGQQVTLRCSSQSGHNTVSWYQQALGQGPQFIFQYYREEENGRGNFPPRFSGLQFPNYSSELNVNALELDDSALYLCASSLVGGRRETQYFGPGTRLLVL.